The rows below give T cell receptor beta chains drawn from one sample of a study of identifying expanded T cells in peripheral blood. Only in-frame clones appear in the TCRdb table, and some are missing; sequencing was by immunoSEQ multiplex PCR. The table lists some 91,000 clones, approximately 89% of them singletons. The sample consisted of blood. These TCRs come from a person aged 18-69 years in good health. Both conserved end residues are part of each CDR3. D genes are given only for firm matches.

TRBV9,TRBJ2-1,-,CASSSKGAGHSYNEQFF,TGTGCCAGCAGCTCGAAAGGAGCCGGGCACTCCTACAATGAGCAGTTCTTC
TRBV7-9,TRBJ1-4,-,CASSFSNWANEKLFF,TGTGCCAGCAGCTTTAGTAACTGGGCTAATGAAAAACTGTTTTTT
TRBV11-2,TRBJ1-1,TRBD1,CASSLYRGRLNTEAFF,TGTGCCAGCAGCTTATACAGGGGGCGCTTGAACACTGAAGCTTTCTTT
TRBV7-3,TRBJ2-1,-,CASSSKSGYSYNEQFF,TGTGCCAGCAGCTCTAAAAGCGGTTACTCCTACAATGAGCAGTTCTTC
TRBV27,TRBJ2-3,TRBD2,CASSPLGGGYTDTQYF,TGTGCCAGCAGTCCCCTTGGGGGAGGGTACACAGATACGCAGTATTTT
TRBV9,TRBJ2-6,-,CASSVGGSGANVLTF,TGTGCCAGCAGCGTAGGAGGCTCTGGGGCCAACGTCCTGACTTTC
TRBV14,TRBJ2-2,-,CASSQVLTGTGTGELFF,TGTGCCAGCAGCCAAGTATTAACGGGAACCGGAACCGGGGAGCTGTTTTTT
TRBV7-2,TRBJ2-5,TRBD2,CASSLRGTSGKETQYF,TGTGCCAGCAGCTTAAGGGGGACTAGCGGGAAAGAGACCCAGTACTTC
TRBV11-2,TRBJ2-7,TRBD2,CASFGGGDFGYEQYF,TGTGCCAGCTTCGGGGGAGGGGACTTCGGGTACGAGCAGTACTTC
TRBV19,TRBJ1-2,TRBD1,CASSSRTGQYGYTF,TGTGCCAGTAGTTCCCGGACAGGGCAGTATGGCTACACCTTC
TRBV2,TRBJ2-3,-,CASSDRVISTDTQYF,TGTGCCAGCAGCGACCGCGTTATTTCGACAGATACGCAGTATTTT
TRBV10-3,TRBJ2-1,TRBD1,CAISESGQFQFF,TGTGCCATCAGTGAGTCGGGACAGTTCCAGTTCTTC
TRBV15,TRBJ2-7,TRBD1,CATSRARDSSYEQYF,TGTGCCACCAGCAGGGCTCGGGACAGCTCCTACGAGCAGTACTTC
TRBV5-4,TRBJ1-1,-,CASSPQGHEAFF,TGTGCCAGCAGCCCTCAGGGGCATGAAGCTTTCTTT
TRBV29-1,TRBJ2-7,-,CSALPQGGGYEQYF,TGCAGCGCCTTACCTCAGGGGGGTGGTTACGAGCAGTACTTC
TRBV7-9,TRBJ1-1,-,CASSLQDMNTEAFF,TGTGCCAGCAGCTTACAGGACATGAACACTGAAGCTTTCTTT
TRBV4-2,TRBJ1-5,TRBD1,CASSQQGAPSNQPQHF,TGTGCCAGCAGCCAACAGGGGGCTCCTAGCAATCAGCCCCAGCATTTT
TRBV7-2,TRBJ1-6,-,CASSLSRSSYNSPLHF,TGTGCCAGCAGCTTAAGTAGGAGCTCCTATAATTCACCCCTCCACTTT
TRBV30,TRBJ1-5,TRBD1,CAWSFDRGLTPQHF,TGTGCCTGGAGTTTCGACAGGGGCCTTACGCCCCAGCATTTT
TRBV9,TRBJ2-1,-,CASSVAGTPDEEQFF,TGTGCCAGCAGCGTAGCTGGGACTCCAGACGAGGAGCAGTTCTTC
TRBV10-2,TRBJ1-5,-,CASSDSYSNQPQHF,TGCGCCAGCAGTGACAGCTATAGCAATCAGCCCCAGCATTTT
TRBV15,TRBJ2-3,TRBD2,CATSTGLAGAVDTQYF,TGTGCCACCAGCACCGGACTAGCGGGAGCAGTGGATACGCAGTATTTT
TRBV5-4,TRBJ2-1,-,CASSSNRVFEQFF,TGTGCCAGCAGCTCCAACAGGGTATTTGAGCAGTTCTTC
TRBV19,TRBJ2-1,-,CASSIRQGMKNEQFF,TGTGCCAGTAGTATCAGGCAGGGAATGAAAAATGAGCAGTTCTTC
TRBV11-2,TRBJ2-5,-,CASSLLPRTGLLETQYF,TGTGCCAGCAGCTTACTCCCACGTACAGGGCTTTTAGAGACCCAGTACTTC
TRBV14,TRBJ2-7,-,CASSQDVASYEQYF,TGTGCCAGCAGCCAAGACGTGGCTTCCTACGAGCAGTACTTC
TRBV29-1,TRBJ2-2,-,CSVRVGGTGELFF,TGCAGCGTTCGGGTGGGAGGCACCGGGGAGCTGTTTTTT
TRBV13,TRBJ2-3,-,CASSRLGQTDTQYF,TGTGCCAGCAGCCGATTAGGCCAGACAGATACGCAGTATTTT
TRBV5-1,TRBJ2-1,TRBD2,CASSAAWRGRTSGRAGNEQFF,TGCGCCAGCAGCGCTGCTTGGCGGGGGAGGACTAGCGGGAGGGCCGGGAATGAGCAGTTCTTC
TRBV5-5,TRBJ2-7,-,CASSRQVSYEQYF,TGTGCCAGCAGCCGACAGGTGTCCTACGAGCAGTACTTC
TRBV5-6,TRBJ1-3,-,CASSLRGNTIYF,TGTGCCAGCAGCTTAAGGGGAAACACCATATATTTT
TRBV4-3,TRBJ2-3,-,CASSQAAASSSAPWDTQYF,TGCGCCAGCAGCCAAGCGGCGGCTAGCTCATCCGCGCCATGGGATACGCAGTATTTT
TRBV6-1,TRBJ1-2,-,CASSELPNNYGYTF,TGTGCCAGCAGTGAACTCCCCAATAACTATGGCTACACCTTC